This TCR beta chain was found in a study of radiation and T cells in renal cell carcinoma. Described time point: blood 4 weeks post-SBRT, at nephrectomy. Treatment in this sample: 15 Gy SBRT to primary tumor, nephrectomy 4 weeks later. The table came from immunoSEQ multiplex PCR; TCRdb's copy has only in-frame clones and leaves some out. The sample lists around 170,000 clones, 88% occurring once. This CDR3 has 14 amino acids. In germline, CDR1 is ENHRY, CDR2 SYGVKD. Trimming cost V 10 bases and J 5 bases; bases outside gene matches: 8. Sequences were derived from blood, sampled from a patient whose treatment included radiotherapy and nephrectomy. The receptor comes from a woman between 50 and 59 years old with renal cell carcinoma. The genes are TRBV10-3 and TRBJ2-5, with 12 nucleotides matching TRBD1. Written as DNA, the CDR3 is TGTGCCACCGGGACAGGGGGCTCCAGGGAGACCCAGTACTTC. As protein: CATGTGGSRETQYF.